This T cell receptor (beta chain) originates from a study of shared clonotypes between healthy human individuals. This table comes from immunoSEQ multiplex PCR, and its TCRdb copy is limited to in-frame clones, with some not included. There are about a million clones in the sample; under 80% occur only once, and about 1.4% lies in the top ten. The table lists this clone with a few counts. The germline V gene has CDR1 SGHNT and CDR2 YENEEA. V lost 2 bases and J lost 2, with 9 bases in between. The CDR3 sequence is 14 residues long. The rearrangement joins TRBV11-3 to TRBJ1-1, with D hard to call. This clonotype originated in a man between 18 and 35 years old in good health. The sequenced sample was memory CD4+ T cells sorted from blood. The subset denotes: CD45RA-negative fraction. CDR3 loop: CASSLHGENTEAFF. In DNA, the CDR3 is TGTGCCAGCAGCTTACATGGGGAAAACACTGAAGCTTTCTTT.